The TCR beta chain under discussion was sequenced for a study of T cell responses to AZD1222 COVID-19 vaccine. On this clone: As yet, its antigen is unknown.

Trimming shortened V by 0 bases and J by 7 bases, and 10 bases separated the two germline ends. CDR3 length equals 14 residues. Germline loops: CDR1 LGHNA, CDR2 YSLEER. Study observations and caveats: Donors were mostly white British, more females; clonal diversity possibly underestimated.

The data were produced by immunoSEQ multiplex PCR, yet TCRdb's version contains in-frame clones alone and is incomplete. The table lists under 100,000 clones, approximately 83% of them singletons. This receptor was obtained from an adult who received the AZD1222 COVID-19 vaccine. Specimen: peripheral blood, collected 28 days after the second AZD1222 dose. The V and J genes are TRBV4-3 and TRBJ1-3, with a tentative D call TRBD1 (5 bases). CDR3 residues: CASSQDLGANTIYF. CDR3 nucleotide sequence: TGCGCCAGCAGCCAAGATCTAGGGGCGAACACCATATATTTT.